This TCR beta chain was obtained from a study of blood T cell repertoires in COVID-19. Study-wide context: Acute and convalescent COVID-19 specimens originated in the United States, Italy and Spain. PBMCs, B-cell-depleted T cells, or T cells provided the cDNA or gDNA that made up the material.

This clone was counted between two and nine times. V was trimmed by 5 bases and J by 9 bases, leaving 20 bases between them. Per the germline V gene, CDR1 is MDHEN and CDR2 is SYDVKM. CDR3 length: 16 residues. In the original analysis: Amplifying reference gene primers gave estimates of nucleated cell counts. Sequencing was performed with immunoSEQ multiplex PCR; in TCRdb, only in-frame clones are kept and a portion is missing. V, J and clone size were drawn from that table, and D and trimming were deduced from the DNA. The sample yields over 400,000 clones, roughly 85% seen once. The chain couples TRBV28 to TRBJ1-6; D gene unclear. This clonotype was sampled from a human donor in a cohort sampled during active COVID-19. The sample taken for sequencing was peripheral blood. CDR3 amino acids: CASSPPQGVTRSPLHF. CDR3 sequence (DNA): TGTGCCAGCAGTCCCCCCCAAGGAGTGACTCGTTCACCCCTCCACTTT.